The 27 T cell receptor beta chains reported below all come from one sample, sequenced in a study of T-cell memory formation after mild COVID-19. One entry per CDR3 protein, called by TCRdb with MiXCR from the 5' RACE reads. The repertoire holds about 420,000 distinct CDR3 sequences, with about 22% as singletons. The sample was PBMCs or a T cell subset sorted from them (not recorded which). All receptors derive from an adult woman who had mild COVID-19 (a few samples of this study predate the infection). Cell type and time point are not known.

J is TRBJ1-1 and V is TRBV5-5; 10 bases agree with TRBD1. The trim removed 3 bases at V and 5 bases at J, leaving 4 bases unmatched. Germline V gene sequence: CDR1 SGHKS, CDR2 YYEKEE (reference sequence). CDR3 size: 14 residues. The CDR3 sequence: CASSWTGGGTEAFF. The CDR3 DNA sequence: TGTGCCAGCAGCTGGACAGGGGGGGGAACTGAAGCTTTCTTT.

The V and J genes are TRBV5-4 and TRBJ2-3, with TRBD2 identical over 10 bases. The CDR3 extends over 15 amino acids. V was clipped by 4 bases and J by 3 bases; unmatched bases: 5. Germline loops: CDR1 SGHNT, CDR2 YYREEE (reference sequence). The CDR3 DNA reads TGTGCCAGCAGCCAGGGACTAGCGAGGACAGATACGCAGTATTTT. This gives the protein CASSQGLARTDTQYF.

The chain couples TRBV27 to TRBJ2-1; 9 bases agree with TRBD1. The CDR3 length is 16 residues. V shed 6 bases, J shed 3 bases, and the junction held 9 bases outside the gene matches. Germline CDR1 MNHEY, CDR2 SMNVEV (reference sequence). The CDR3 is CASREFRDRVYNEQFF. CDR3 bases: TGTGCCAGCAGGGAATTCCGGGACAGGGTCTACAATGAGCAGTTCTTC.

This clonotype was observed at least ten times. CDR3 residues: CATSLSGGYNEQFF. In nucleotides, the CDR3 is TGTGCCACCAGTCTGTCTGGGGGATACAATGAGCAGTTCTTC. The chain is built from TRBV24-1 and TRBJ2-1; D is possibly TRBD1 or TRBD2 (5 bases each). CDR1 and CDR2 from the germline V gene are KGHDR and SFDVKD. This CDR3 has 14 residues. Trimming shortened V by 6 bases and J by 4 bases, and 12 bases separated the two germline ends.

The CDR3 sequence is CAISDSSTGEQFF. The CDR3 DNA reads TGTGCCATCAGTGACTCCTCCACGGGTGAGCAGTTCTTC. This chain uses TRBV10-3 with TRBJ2-1; D unclear. Germline V gives CDR1 ENHRY, CDR2 SYGVKD. Trimming left V 3 bases short and J 9 bases short, with 12 bases between. There are 13 residues in the CDR3.

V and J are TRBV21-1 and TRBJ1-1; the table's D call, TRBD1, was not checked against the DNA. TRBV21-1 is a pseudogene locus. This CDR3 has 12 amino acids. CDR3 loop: CASSKLDRVTFF. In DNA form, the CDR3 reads TGTGCCAGCAGCAAACTGGACAGGGTAACTTTCTTT.

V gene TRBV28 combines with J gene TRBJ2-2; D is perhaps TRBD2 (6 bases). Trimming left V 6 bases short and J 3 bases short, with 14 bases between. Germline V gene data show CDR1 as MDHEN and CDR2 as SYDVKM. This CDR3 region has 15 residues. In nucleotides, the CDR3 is TGTGCCAGCAGAACCCCGGGACTCGACACCGGGGAGCTGTTTTTT. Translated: CASRTPGLDTGELFF.

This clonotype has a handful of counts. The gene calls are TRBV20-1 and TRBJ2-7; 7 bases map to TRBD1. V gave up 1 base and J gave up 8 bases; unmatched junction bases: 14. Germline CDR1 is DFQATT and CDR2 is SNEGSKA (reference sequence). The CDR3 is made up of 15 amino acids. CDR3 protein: CSARVAGTEVLQQYF. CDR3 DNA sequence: TGCAGTGCTAGAGTCGCCGGGACAGAGGTTTTGCAGCAGTACTTC.

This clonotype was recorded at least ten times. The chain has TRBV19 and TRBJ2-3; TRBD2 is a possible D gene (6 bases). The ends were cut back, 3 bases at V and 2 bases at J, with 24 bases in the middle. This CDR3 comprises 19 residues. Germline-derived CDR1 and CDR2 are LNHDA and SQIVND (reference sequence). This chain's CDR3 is CASSMVIGFAGPITDTQYF. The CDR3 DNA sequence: TGTGCCAGTAGTATGGTTATAGGGTTCGCGGGGCCAATCACAGATACGCAGTATTTT.

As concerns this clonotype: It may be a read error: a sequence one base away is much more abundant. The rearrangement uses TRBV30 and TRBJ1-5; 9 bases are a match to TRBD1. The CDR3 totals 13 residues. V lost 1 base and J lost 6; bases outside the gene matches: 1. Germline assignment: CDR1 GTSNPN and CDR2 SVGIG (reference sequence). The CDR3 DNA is TGTGCCTGGAGTGGACAGGGGGGTCAGCCCCAGCATTTT. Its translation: CAWSGQGGQPQHF.

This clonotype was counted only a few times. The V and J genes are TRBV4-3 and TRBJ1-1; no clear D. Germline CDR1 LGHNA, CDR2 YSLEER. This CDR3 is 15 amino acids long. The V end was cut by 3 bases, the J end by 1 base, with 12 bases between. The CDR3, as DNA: TGCGCCAGCAGCCAGGCCCAGACTGCGAACACTGAAGCTTTCTTT. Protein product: CASSQAQTANTEAFF.

CDR3 DNA: TGTGCCAGCAGTTACTCTCACAGGGTTCCCTACGAGCAGTACTTC. This encodes CASSYSHRVPYEQYF. This chain links TRBV6-5 with TRBJ2-7, with TRBD1 as a possible D gene (6 bases). Trimming removed 0 bases at V and 2 bases at J, with 11 bases between. Germline CDR1 is MNHEY and CDR2 is SVGAGI. This CDR3 comprises 15 residues.

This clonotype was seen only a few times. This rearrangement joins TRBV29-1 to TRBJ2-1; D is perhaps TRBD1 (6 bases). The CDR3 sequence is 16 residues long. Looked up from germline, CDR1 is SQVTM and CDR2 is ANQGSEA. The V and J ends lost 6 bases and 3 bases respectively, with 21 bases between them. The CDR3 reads CSVETLDRPNYNEQFF. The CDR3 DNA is TGCAGCGTCGAGACCTTGGACAGACCGAACTACAATGAGCAGTTCTTC.

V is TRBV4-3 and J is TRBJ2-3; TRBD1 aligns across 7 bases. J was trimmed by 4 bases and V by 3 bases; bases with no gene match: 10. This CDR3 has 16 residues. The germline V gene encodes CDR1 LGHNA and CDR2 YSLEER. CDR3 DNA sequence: TGCGCCAGCAGCCAGGGGACAGCGATCGGGGCAGATACGCAGTATTTT. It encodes CASSQGTAIGADTQYF.

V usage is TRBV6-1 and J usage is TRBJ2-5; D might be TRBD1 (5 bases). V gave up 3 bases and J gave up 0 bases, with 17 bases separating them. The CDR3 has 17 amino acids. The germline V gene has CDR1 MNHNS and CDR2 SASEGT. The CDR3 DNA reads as TGTGCCAGCAGTGAGGGTCCCGTGGGGCCGTACCAAGAGACCCAGTACTTC. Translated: CASSEGPVGPYQETQYF.

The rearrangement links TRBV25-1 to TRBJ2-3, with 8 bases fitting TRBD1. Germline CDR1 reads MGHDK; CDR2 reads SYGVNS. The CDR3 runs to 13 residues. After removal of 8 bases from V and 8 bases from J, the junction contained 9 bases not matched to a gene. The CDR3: CASAGTGYGTQYF. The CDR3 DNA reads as TGTGCCAGCGCCGGGACAGGCTACGGTACGCAGTATTTT.

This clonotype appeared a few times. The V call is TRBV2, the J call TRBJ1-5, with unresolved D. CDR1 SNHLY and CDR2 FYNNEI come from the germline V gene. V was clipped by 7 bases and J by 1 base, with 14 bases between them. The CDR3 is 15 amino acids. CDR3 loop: CASTEYLGSNQPQHF. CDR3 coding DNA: TGTGCCAGCACTGAGTATCTCGGAAGCAATCAGCCCCAGCATTTT.

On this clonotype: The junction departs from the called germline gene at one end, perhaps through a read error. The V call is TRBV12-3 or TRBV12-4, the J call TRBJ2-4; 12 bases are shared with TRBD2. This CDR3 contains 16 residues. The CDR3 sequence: CASSLAGGLVGSIQYF. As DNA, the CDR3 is TGTGCCAGCAGTCTAGCGGGGGGGCTTGTTGGGAGCATTCAGTACTTC.

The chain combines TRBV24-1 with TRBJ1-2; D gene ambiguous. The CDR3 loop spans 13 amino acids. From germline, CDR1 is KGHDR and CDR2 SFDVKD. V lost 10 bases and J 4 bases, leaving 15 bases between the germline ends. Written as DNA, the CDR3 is TGTGCCACGTCTCATGGGAGTATCTATGGCTACACCTTC. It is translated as CATSHGSIYGYTF.

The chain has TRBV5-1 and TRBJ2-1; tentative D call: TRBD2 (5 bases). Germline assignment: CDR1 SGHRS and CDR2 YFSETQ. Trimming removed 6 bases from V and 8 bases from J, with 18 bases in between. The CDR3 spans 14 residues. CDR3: CASKLGPWGDEQFF. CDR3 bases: TGCGCCAGCAAGCTTGGACCATGGGGAGATGAGCAGTTCTTC.

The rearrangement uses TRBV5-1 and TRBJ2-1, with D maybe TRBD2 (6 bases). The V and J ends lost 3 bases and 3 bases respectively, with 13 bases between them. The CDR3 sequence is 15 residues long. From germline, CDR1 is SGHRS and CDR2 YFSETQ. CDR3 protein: CASSSLAARYNEQFF. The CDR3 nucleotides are TGCGCCAGCAGCTCCTTAGCGGCGCGCTACAATGAGCAGTTCTTC.

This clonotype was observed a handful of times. CDR3 nucleotide sequence: TGTGCCAGCAGTTTGGGGACAGGGGGTCCGCGAGAGCAGTACTTC. It encodes CASSLGTGGPREQYF. This chain connects TRBV27 to TRBJ2-7, with TRBD1 matching 11 bases. CDR1 and CDR2 (germline): MNHEY, SMNVEV (reference sequence). This CDR3 is 15 amino acids long. V was clipped by 3 bases and J by 7 bases; unmatched bases: 8.

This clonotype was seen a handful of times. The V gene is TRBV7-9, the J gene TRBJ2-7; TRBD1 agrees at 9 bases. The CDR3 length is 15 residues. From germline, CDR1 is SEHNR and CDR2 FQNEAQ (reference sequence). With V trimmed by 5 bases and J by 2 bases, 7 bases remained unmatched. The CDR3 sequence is CASSPGTGMTYEQYF. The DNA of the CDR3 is TGTGCCAGCAGCCCAGGGACAGGGATGACCTACGAGCAGTACTTC.

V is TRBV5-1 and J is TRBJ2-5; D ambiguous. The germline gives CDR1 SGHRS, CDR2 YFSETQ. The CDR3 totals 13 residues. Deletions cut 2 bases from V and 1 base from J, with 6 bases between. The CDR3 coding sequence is TGCGCCAGCAGCTTCCGTATCCAAGAGACCCAGTACTTC. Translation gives CASSFRIQETQYF.

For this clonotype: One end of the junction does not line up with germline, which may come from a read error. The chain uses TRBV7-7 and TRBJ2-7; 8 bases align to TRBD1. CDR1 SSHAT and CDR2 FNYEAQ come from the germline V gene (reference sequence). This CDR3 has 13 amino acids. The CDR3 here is CASSFSGTGEQYF. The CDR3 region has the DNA TGTGCTAGCAGCTTTTCCGGGACAGGCGAGCAGTACTTC.

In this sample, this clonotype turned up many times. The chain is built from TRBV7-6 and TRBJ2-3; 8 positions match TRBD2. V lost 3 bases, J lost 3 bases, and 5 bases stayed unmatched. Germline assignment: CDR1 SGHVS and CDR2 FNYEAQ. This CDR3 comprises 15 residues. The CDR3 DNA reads TGTGCCAGCAGCTTCGGGGGGGCGGCGACAGATACGCAGTATTTT. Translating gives CASSFGGAATDTQYF.

In DNA, the CDR3 is TGTGCCAGCAGCTCCGCCCCAGCCCTAAAAGCGGGGACCGGGGAGCTGTTTTTT. Encoded protein: CASSSAPALKAGTGELFF. V and J are TRBV7-9 and TRBJ2-2, with 7 bases lining up with TRBD2. J lost 5 bases, V lost 4 bases, and 16 bases had no gene match. The CDR3 runs 18 residues. The germline V gene encodes CDR1 SEHNR and CDR2 FQNEAQ (reference sequence).